This passage covers 30 T cell receptor beta chains from one sample sequenced in a study of blood T cells in healthy people across ages. A sample-barcoded 5' primer and a J-beta primer mix were used in a second PCR of roughly 7 to 11 cycles. Via MiXCR, TCRdb re-called the 5' RACE reads, giving one row per CDR3 protein. Among roughly 790,000 distinct CDR3 sequences listed, about 42% were seen once. Source material: blood. The receptors were sampled from a woman aged 55-69 years in good health.

In this sample, this clonotype turned up a few times. Written as DNA, the CDR3 is TGTGCCAGCGTTCGAGGGCCTCGAGGTTCACCCCTCCACTTT. Encoded protein: CASVRGPRGSPLHF. The V call is TRBV2, the J call TRBJ1-6; D unresolved. Trimming left V 8 bases short and J 9 bases short, with 17 bases between. CDR1 and CDR2 from the germline V gene are SNHLY and FYNNEI. This CDR3 region has 14 residues.

This clonotype was picked up a small number of times. This chain uses TRBV20-1 with TRBJ1-6, with 7 bases matching TRBD1. The ends lost 7 bases at V and 8 bases at J; junction bases unmatched: 5. CDR3 size: 12 residues. Germline V gives CDR1 DFQATT, CDR2 SNEGSKA (reference sequence). The CDR3 region has the DNA TGCAGTGGGACTACAGGGGATTCACCCCTCCACTTT. It yields the protein CSGTTGDSPLHF.

This clonotype was counted between two and nine times. The CDR3 protein is CAISRGGNTDTQYF. The CDR3 nucleotides read TGTGCCATCAGTCGTGGAGGGAACACAGATACGCAGTATTTT. This rearrangement joins TRBV10-3 to TRBJ2-3; perhaps TRBD2 as D (6 bases). CDR3 size: 14 residues. V shed 5 bases and J shed 2 bases, with 11 bases lying between them. Germline V CDR1 and CDR2: ENHRY, SYGVKD.

The V gene is TRBV20-1, the J gene TRBJ2-7; D gene unclear. Germline-derived CDR1 and CDR2 are DFQATT and SNEGSKA (reference sequence). Between the trimmed V and J ends, which lost 2 bases and 7 bases, there was a span of 21 bases. CDR3 length equals 15 residues. CDR3 sequence reads: CSARSGLPGMDEQYF. CDR3 bases: TGCAGTGCTAGATCGGGCCTCCCGGGTATGGATGAGCAGTACTTC.

Remarks on this clonotype: Mismatch with germline at one junction end may stem from a read error. The gene calls are TRBV4-2 and TRBJ2-3; D gene unclear. This CDR3 has 15 residues. Germline V lookup: CDR1 LGHNA, CDR2 YNFKEQ. DNA of the CDR3: TGTGCCGGCAGCCAAGGTTCTGGCGGCATGGATGCGCAGTATTTT. Protein: CAGSQGSGGMDAQYF.

In nucleotides, the CDR3 is TGTGCCAGCAGTCCCGGCCGGGACAGGGCGCATAATTCACCCCTCCACTTT. The encoded protein is CASSPGRDRAHNSPLHF. The rearrangement joins TRBV6-1 to TRBJ1-6; TRBD1 agrees at 9 bases. The junction had 10 bases not matched to a gene; V was cut back by 5 bases and J by 5 bases. The CDR3 consists of 17 residues. In germline, CDR1 is MNHNS, CDR2 SASEGT.

The rearrangement links TRBV28 to TRBJ1-2; 7 nucleotides align to TRBD1. The CDR3 contains 14 residues. CDR1 and CDR2 (germline): MDHEN, SYDVKM. V shed 6 bases, J shed 6 bases, and the junction held 10 bases outside the gene matches. CDR3 in DNA: TGTGCCAGCAGAAGAGGGGGCGCGAGTGATGGCTACACCTTC. This codes for CASRRGGASDGYTF.

The chain combines TRBV6-5 with TRBJ1-5; D possibly corresponds to TRBD1 (5 bases). V dropped 3 bases and J dropped 6 bases, with 9 bases sitting between them. The CDR3 length is 13 residues. Germline-derived CDR1 and CDR2 are MNHEY and SVGAGI. CDR3 in DNA: TGTGCCAGCAGTTATACTACAGGTCAGCCCCAGCATTTT. Amino acid sequence: CASSYTTGQPQHF.

Turning to this clonotype: At one boundary the junction diverges from the germline segment, which might be a read error. This sequence joins TRBV15 and TRBJ2-1; TRBD1 is a possible D gene (5 bases). From germline, CDR1 is LNHNV and CDR2 YYDKDF (reference sequence). There are 15 residues in the CDR3. CDR3: CATSRARTSAHEQFF. The CDR3 nucleotides are TGCGCCACCAGCAGGGCCCGGACCTCCGCCCATGAGCAGTTCTTC.

The chain has TRBV20-1 and TRBJ2-3; 11 bases match TRBD2. CDR3 length equals 14 residues. CDR1 DFQATT and CDR2 SNEGSKA come from the germline V gene (reference sequence). CDR3 coding DNA: TGCAATGCCCTGACTAGCGGGACTGCAGATACGCAGTATTTT. This sequence encodes CNALTSGTADTQYF.

The J gene is TRBJ2-7, the V gene TRBV29-1; D unclear. This CDR3 comprises 12 residues. Germline CDR1 SQVTM, CDR2 ANQGSEA. V was pared by 1 base and J by 12 bases, with 16 bases between. This chain's CDR3 is CSVEVVVETRYF. CDR3 coding DNA: TGCAGCGTTGAAGTAGTAGTAGAGACCCGGTACTTC.

This clonotype was observed at least ten times. The chain has TRBV3-1 and TRBJ2-1, with D maybe TRBD2 (6 bases). Germline CDR1 is LGHDT and CDR2 is YNNKEL (reference sequence). This CDR3 spans 13 amino acids. V was cut by 3 bases and J by 14 bases, with 17 bases left in between. The CDR3 nucleotides read TGTGCCAGCAGCCACGCCAAATTCCGGGGGAAGTTCTTC. Translating gives CASSHAKFRGKFF.

V usage is TRBV20-1 and J usage is TRBJ1-4; 9 nucleotides agree with TRBD1. The V gene's germline CDR1 is DFQATT and CDR2 SNEGSKA (reference sequence). This CDR3 is built from 16 residues. The ends lost 1 base at V and 3 bases at J; junction bases unmatched: 6. The CDR3: CSARGFTGGSNEKLFF. CDR3 DNA sequence: TGCAGTGCTAGAGGGTTCACAGGGGGCTCTAATGAAAAACTGTTTTTT.

There are a few counts of this clonotype. The CDR3: CAWSHPGHTYEQYF. The CDR3 coding sequence is TGTGCCTGGTCACACCCGGGACACACCTACGAGCAGTACTTC. The chain joins TRBV30 to TRBJ2-7; D is perhaps TRBD1 (6 bases). Germline CDR1 GTSNPN, CDR2 SVGIG (reference sequence). Trimming took off 5 bases at V and 2 bases at J, with 16 bases between the two ends. The CDR3 is made up of 14 amino acids.

The chain couples TRBV9 to TRBJ1-2; D remains unclear. V was shortened by 0 bases and J by 8 bases, with 20 bases between the two germline ends. Per the germline V gene, CDR1 is SGDLS and CDR2 is YYNGEE. The CDR3 extends over 16 amino acids. As DNA, the CDR3 is TGTGCCAGCAGCGTAGAAGTGGAGACGCACTCGGGGGGCTACACCTTC. It is translated as CASSVEVETHSGGYTF.

This clonotype has only a few counts. The J gene is TRBJ1-6, the V gene TRBV5-1, with 8 nucleotides matching TRBD1. The CDR3 is 16 residues long. CDR1 is SGHRS, CDR2 YFSETQ, per germline. V shed 0 bases, J shed 9 bases, and the junction held 8 bases outside the gene matches. CDR3 loop: CASSLGAGGSSSPLHF. CDR3 coding DNA: TGCGCCAGCAGCTTGGGGGCAGGGGGCTCAAGTTCACCCCTCCACTTT.

This clonotype was detected a few times. This rearrangement joins TRBV18 to TRBJ2-7; 7 bases are shared with TRBD1. Germline CDR1 KGHSH, CDR2 LQKENI. With V trimmed by 3 bases and J by 4 bases, 6 bases remained unmatched. The CDR3 loop spans 14 amino acids. The CDR3 DNA reads TGTGCCAGCTCACCGACCGGGACAGATTACGAGCAGTACTTC. Protein product: CASSPTGTDYEQYF.

As for this clonotype: One end of the junction is discordant with germline, which a read error may explain. The chain joins TRBV7-2 to TRBJ1-4, with 7 bases aligning to TRBD1. This CDR3 spans 15 amino acids. The germline V gene encodes CDR1 SGHTA and CDR2 FQGNSA. CDR3: CVSSPRQGFGEKLFF. The DNA for the CDR3 is TGTGTCAGCAGTCCCAGACAGGGATTTGGAGAAAAACTGTTTTTT.

V and J are TRBV20-1 and TRBJ2-2; TRBD2 matches at 9 bases. There are 15 residues in the CDR3. V shed 5 bases and J 2 bases; nucleotides not matched to a gene: 6. Germline CDR1 is DFQATT and CDR2 is SNEGSKA (reference sequence). The CDR3 DNA sequence: TGCAGTGCTCCGATAGCGGGGGACAACACCGGGGAGCTGTTTTTT. Its protein is CSAPIAGDNTGELFF.

This clonotype was picked up a small number of times. J is TRBJ2-7 and V is TRBV3-1; weak D call: TRBD2 (5 bases). Germline V gives CDR1 LGHDT, CDR2 YNNKEL (reference sequence). This CDR3 comprises 15 residues. V lost 6 bases and J 0 bases, leaving 15 bases between the germline ends. The CDR3 sequence: CASSNPDGGSYEQYF. The CDR3 DNA reads as TGTGCCAGCAGTAACCCGGACGGAGGCTCCTACGAGCAGTACTTC.

The chain uses TRBV12-3 or TRBV12-4 and TRBJ2-4; 9 bases line up with TRBD1. The CDR3 totals 16 residues. Germline trimming cut 3 bases from V and 13 bases from J; bases unmatched to any gene: 16. The CDR3 region has the DNA TGTGCCAGCAGTTTCCCCCGGGACAGGGTCGGGAATGAGCAGTACTTC. Translating it yields CASSFPRDRVGNEQYF.

A single count supports this clonotype. V usage is TRBV9 and J usage is TRBJ2-5; 14 bases fit TRBD2. The CDR3 has 17 residues. Looked up from germline, CDR1 is SGDLS and CDR2 is YYNGEE. V was clipped by 2 bases and J by 11 bases; unmatched bases: 14. CDR3: CASSVGTSGSNGREQYF. CDR3 bases: TGTGCCAGCAGCGTTGGGACTAGCGGGAGTAACGGGCGTGAGCAGTACTTC.

The chain carries TRBV4-3 and TRBJ2-1; the match to TRBD1 covers 8 bases. CDR3 size: 17 residues. Germline V gene lookup returns CDR1 LGHNA and CDR2 YSLEER. Trimming took 0 bases from V and 7 from J; bases not matched to a gene: 11. The CDR3 DNA is TGCGCCAGCAGCCAAGAAATCAGTCAGGGGGCGGGAAATGAGCAGTTCTTC. Translating it yields CASSQEISQGAGNEQFF.

The gene calls are TRBV29-1 and TRBJ2-4; D gene ambiguous. Trimming shortened V by 4 bases and J by 7 bases, and 8 bases separated the two germline ends. CDR3 length: 11 amino acids. CDR1 and CDR2 (germline): SQVTM, ANQGSEA. The CDR3 sequence: CSVAWGNIQYF. The CDR3 DNA reads as TGCAGCGTTGCGTGGGGTAACATTCAGTACTTC.

The chain employs TRBV13 and TRBJ1-2; the D gene is possibly TRBD1 (6 bases). The CDR3 runs to 14 residues. Germline V gene sequence: CDR1 PRHDT, CDR2 FYEKMQ (reference sequence). With 4 bases removed from V and 5 bases from J, the gap between germline ends came to 14 bases. CDR3 sequence (DNA): TGTGCCAGCAGCTCCCCCACAGGGATGTATGGCTACACCTTC. This gives the protein CASSSPTGMYGYTF.

A few counts support this clonotype. V and J are TRBV20-1 and TRBJ2-5, with 10 bases aligning to TRBD1. The CDR3 loop spans 13 amino acids. The J segment lost 5 bases and the V segment lost 3 bases, leaving 3 bases of the junction unmatched. CDR1 and CDR2 from the germline V gene are DFQATT and SNEGSKA (reference sequence). Here the CDR3 reads CSARGQGRETQYF. CDR3 sequence (DNA): TGCAGTGCTAGGGGACAGGGGAGGGAGACCCAGTACTTC.

As regards this clonotype: Possible read error: a much larger clone is one base away. V usage is TRBV27 and J usage is TRBJ2-7; D call uncertain. The CDR3 runs to 13 residues. Per germline, CDR1 MNHEY and CDR2 SMNVEV (reference sequence). CDR3 sequence: CTSSFRETYEQYF. The CDR3 region has the DNA TGTACCAGCAGTTTCCGAGAAACCTACGAGCAGTACTTC.

This clonotype has at least ten counts. The rearrangement uses TRBV12-3 or TRBV12-4 and TRBJ2-1, with a possible D match to TRBD2 (5 bases). V was pared by 4 bases and J by 10 bases, with 17 bases between. This CDR3 is built from 14 residues. CDR3 in amino acids: CASSSPGLKGEQFF. The CDR3 DNA reads as TGTGCCAGCAGTTCCCCCGGACTGAAAGGGGAGCAGTTCTTC.

Written as DNA, the CDR3 is TGTGCCAGCTCCCGACCACTAGCGACCAGCACAGATACGCAGTATTTT. Its translation is CASSRPLATSTDTQYF. The chain carries TRBV18 and TRBJ2-3; 7 bases match TRBD2. CDR3 length equals 16 residues. The germline V gene encodes CDR1 KGHSH and CDR2 LQKENI. J gave up 0 bases and V 6 bases, and 9 bases lay outside the gene matches.

This clonotype occurred a few times. This chain uses TRBV7-2 with TRBJ1-5, with unresolved D. V lost 6 bases, J lost 0 bases, and 6 bases lay in between. The CDR3 has 13 amino acids. Per the germline V gene, CDR1 is SGHTA and CDR2 is FQGNSA. CDR3 sequence: CASSVNSNQPQHF. CDR3 coding DNA: TGTGCCAGCAGTGTGAATAGCAATCAGCCCCAGCATTTT.